Shown below are 30 T cell receptor beta chains from a single sample sequenced in a study of T cell clonality in common variable immunodeficiency. Method: immunoSEQ multiplex PCR; TCRdb's copy keeps in-frame clones and lacks some. Observed in the sample are tens of thousands of clones, none of them singletons. Material for sequencing was peripheral blood mononuclear cells. The receptors come from a person between 18 and 75 years old in good health.

This clone was detected ten times or more. The CDR3 goes on 3 residues after the read ends, and that part is filled in from the germline J gene. This chain joins TRBV10-3 and TRBJ1-6, with D possibly being TRBD1 (6 bases). The V gene lost 7 bases and the J gene lost 10 bases, with 14 bases spanning the gap. The CDR3 consists of 13 residues. Germline CDR1 is ENHRY and CDR2 is SYGVKD. The sequenced part of the CDR3 DNA is TGTGCCATCAAGGGAGAGGGGGGGTCACCC. Protein sequence: CAIKGEGGSP. In full, the CDR3 reads CAIKGEGGSPLHF.

In its sample, this clone was seen many times. From the germline J gene comes the end of the CDR3, since the read stops 3 residues before it. This chain connects TRBV11-2 to TRBJ1-1; D not resolved. The CDR3 loop spans 15 amino acids. Trimming stripped 5 bases from V and 5 bases from J, with 18 bases between. In germline, CDR1 is SGHAT, CDR2 FQNNGV. The CDR3 sequence is CASSPRPPRVTEAFF. The DNA read from the CDR3 is TGTGCCAGCAGCCCCCGGCCCCCGCGGGTTACTGAA. Together with reference TRBV11-2 and TRBJ1-1, the CDR3 gives the full variable domain: EAGVAQSPRYKIIEKRQSVAFWCNPISGHATLYWYQQILGQGPKLLIQFQNNGVVDDSQLPKDRFSAERLKGVDSTLKIQPAKLEDSAVYLCASSPRPPRVTEAFFGQGTRLTVV.

This clone was observed at least ten times. The sequence runs out 3 residues before the end of the CDR3; the remainder is reconstructed from the germline J gene. The chain carries TRBV20-1 and TRBJ2-5; 9 bases are shared with TRBD2. The length of the CDR3 is 16 residues. Germline CDR1 reads DFQATT; CDR2 reads SNEGSKA (reference sequence). J was trimmed by 5 bases and V by 2 bases; bases with no gene match: 12. The CDR3 bases that were read are TGCAGTGCTAGACCGGCGGGGGGGAGGGCCGGGGAGACC. Translation gives CSARPAGGRAGET. The entire CDR3 sequence reads CSARPAGGRAGETQYF.

This clone was recorded at least ten times. The read is 3 residues too short to cover the CDR3 end, so that end is filled in from the germline J gene. V and J are TRBV28 and TRBJ2-3, with 10 positions matching TRBD1. After removal of 8 bases from V and 2 bases from J, the junction contained 1 base not matched to a gene. Germline CDR1 and CDR2: MDHEN and SYDVKM. This CDR3 has 13 amino acids. The CDR3 DNA, read in part, is TGTGCCAGCGGGACAGGGGACACAGATACG. Protein: CASGTGDTDT. The whole CDR3 protein reads CASGTGDTDTQYF.

This clone came up many times. Read coverage stops 3 residues before the CDR3 terminus; the germline J gene supplies the remainder. The V gene is TRBV20-1, the J gene TRBJ2-1, with 12 bases lining up with TRBD2. The germline CDR1 and CDR2 sequences are DFQATT and SNEGSKA (reference sequence). The CDR3 sequence is 16 residues long. J was trimmed by 4 bases and V by 2 bases; bases with no gene match: 6. CDR3 bases read: TGCAGTGCTAGACCGACGACTAGCGGGAGTTACAATGAG. This codes for CSARPTTSGSYNE. The whole CDR3 protein is CSARPTTSGSYNEQFF.

Ten or more counts support this clone. The CDR3 end is not reached by the read, which stops 3 residues before it; the germline J gene fills it in. The rearrangement uses TRBV2 and TRBJ1-5; 10 bases fit TRBD1. Germline-derived CDR1 and CDR2 are SNHLY and FYNNEI. CDR3 length: 15 residues. The J segment lost 5 bases and the V segment lost 7 bases, leaving 8 bases of the junction unmatched. CDR3 DNA, as far as it was read: TGTGCCAGCACTTGGACAGGGGGTTATGATCAGCCC. This codes for CASTWTGGYDQP. The full CDR3 reads CASTWTGGYDQPQHF.

Note on this clone: The read ends 3 residues early relative to the CDR3; the germline J gene fills the gap. The chain couples TRBV20-1 to TRBJ2-7; weak D call: TRBD2 (5 bases). There are 13 residues in the CDR3. Germline values: CDR1 DFQATT, CDR2 SNEGSKA (reference sequence). V shed 0 bases and J shed 2 bases, with 8 bases lying between them. The CDR3 spells CSARDPRAYEQYF. Partial CDR3 DNA: TGCAGTGCTAGAGATCCGCGGGCCTACGAG.

This clone was detected ten times or more. The read comes to an end 3 residues before the CDR3 does, leaving the germline J gene to fill in the end. This chain joins TRBV10-3 and TRBJ1-6, with D possibly TRBD1 on 5 matching bases. CDR1 ENHRY and CDR2 SYGVKD come from the germline V gene. The CDR3 contains 15 residues. Between the trimmed V and J ends, which lost 9 bases and 0 bases, there was a span of 12 bases. The sequenced CDR3 bases are TGTGCCATAGGGGAGGGCAGCTCCTATAATTCACCC. As protein: CAIGEGSSYNSP. Given in full, the CDR3 is CAIGEGSSYNSPLHF.

This clone was counted many times. The missing CDR3 end, 3 residues past where the read stops, is filled in from the germline J gene. The rearrangement joins TRBV18 to TRBJ1-1; D unresolved. CDR3 size: 18 residues. Per germline, CDR1 KGHSH and CDR2 LQKENI. Trimming left V 6 bases short and J 4 bases short, with 27 bases between. CDR3 amino acids: CASSQSGSLTRSSTEAFF. CDR3 DNA (partial): TGTGCCAGCTCCCAAAGCGGCAGCCTCACCAGAAGTAGCACTGAA. Supplemented by reference TRBV18 and TRBJ1-1, the full variable domain reads NAGVMQNPRHLVRRRGQEARLRCSPMKGHSHVYWYRQLPEEGLKFMVYLQKENIIDESGMPKERFSAEFPKEGPSILRIQQVVRGDSAAYFCASSQSGSLTRSSTEAFFGQGTRLTVV.

This clone was seen many times. The read stops 3 residues short of the end of the CDR3; the missing end is completed from the germline J gene. The rearrangement uses TRBV20-1 and TRBJ2-2, with D unresolved. CDR1 and CDR2 (germline): DFQATT, SNEGSKA (reference sequence). V was shortened by 5 bases and J by 4 bases, with 14 bases between the two germline ends. The CDR3 extends over 14 amino acids. CDR3 DNA (partial): TGCAGTGCTTTCGACTCCCAGTCCACCGGGGAG. Protein product: CSAFDSQSTGE. The complete CDR3 sequence is CSAFDSQSTGELFF.

This clone was detected ten times or more. The CDR3 goes on 3 residues after the read ends, and that part is filled in from the germline J gene. The chain employs TRBV20-1 and TRBJ2-1, with 7 bases matching TRBD2. V dropped 6 bases and J dropped 4; count of bases not matched to a gene: 6. Germline V gene lookup returns CDR1 DFQATT and CDR2 SNEGSKA (reference sequence). The CDR3 covers 13 residues. CDR3 region: CSADGLGYNEQFF. The covered CDR3 bases are TGCAGTGCAGACGGACTAGGATACAATGAG.

This clone was seen at least ten times. The read ends 3 residues before the CDR3 terminus; that terminus is restored from the germline J gene. This sequence joins TRBV29-1 and TRBJ2-5; a weak D match, TRBD1 (6 bases). Germline CDR1 reads SQVTM; CDR2 reads ANQGSEA. The CDR3 consists of 11 residues. V dropped 5 bases and J dropped 5 bases, with 9 bases sitting between them. Partial CDR3 DNA: TGCAGCGTTACAGGGCTGGAGACC. Translation: CSVTGLET. The entire CDR3 protein reads CSVTGLETQYF.

In this sample, this clone turned up many times. The read terminates 3 residues before the CDR3 end, so the remaining end is supplied by the germline J gene. The chain combines TRBV2 with TRBJ1-1; D possibly corresponds to TRBD1 (6 bases). Germline CDR1 and CDR2: SNHLY and FYNNEI. This CDR3 spans 13 amino acids. V gave up 8 bases and J gave up 0 bases, with 10 bases separating them. Incomplete CDR3 DNA: TGTGCCAGCCGAGGGGGAGTGAACACTGAA. Residues: CASRGGVNTE. The whole CDR3 protein reads CASRGGVNTEAFF.

This clone was recorded many times. The read comes to an end 3 residues before the CDR3 does, leaving the germline J gene to fill in the end. This chain uses TRBV28 with TRBJ1-4; tentative D call: TRBD1 (6 bases). The CDR3 spans 15 residues. Deletions cut 3 bases from V and 1 base from J, with 9 bases between. Germline V gives CDR1 MDHEN, CDR2 SYDVKM. CDR3 DNA, as far as it was read: TGTGCCAGCAGTTTGGGGGCAGGAACTAATGAAAAA. Residues: CASSLGAGTNEK. The CDR3 reads in full as CASSLGAGTNEKLFF.

This clone was observed many times. The read comes to an end 3 residues before the CDR3 does, leaving the germline J gene to fill in the end. The rearrangement joins TRBV6-1 to TRBJ2-1; 13 bases align to TRBD2. This CDR3 has 16 amino acids. The germline gives CDR1 MNHNS, CDR2 SASEGT. The junction had 3 bases not matched to a gene; V was cut back by 4 bases and J by 3 bases. The CDR3 DNA, read in part, is TGTGCCAGCAGTGCCTGGACTAGCGGGGGCTACAATGAG. Translated, it gives CASSAWTSGGYNE. The full CDR3 reads CASSAWTSGGYNEQFF.

This clone was seen ten or more times. The read finishes 3 residues shy of the CDR3 end, and the germline J gene is used to complete it. The chain couples TRBV20-1 to TRBJ2-5; D may be TRBD2 (6 bases). Trimming left V 3 bases short and J 4 bases short, with 18 bases between. The CDR3 spans 15 residues. Germline values: CDR1 DFQATT, CDR2 SNEGSKA (reference sequence). The CDR3 bases that were read are TGCAGTGCTAGCACCCCAGGCAGGAGGGGAGAGACC. Amino acids: CSASTPGRRGET. From start to end, the CDR3 is CSASTPGRRGETQYF.

In its sample, this clone was seen many times. The read ends 3 residues shy of where the CDR3 ends; the end is completed using the germline J gene. The chain joins TRBV20-1 to TRBJ2-7; 10 bases map to TRBD1. In germline, CDR1 is DFQATT, CDR2 SNEGSKA (reference sequence). Trimming removed 3 bases from V and 3 bases from J; junction bases left unmatched: 8. CDR3 length: 15 amino acids. The covered CDR3 bases are TGCAGTGCTAGTTCGACCGGGACAGGGGTCTACGAG. Encoded protein: CSASSTGTGVYE. The complete CDR3 reads CSASSTGTGVYEQYF.

The table lists this clone with many counts. CDR3 sequence: CASSLLGGAGNTIYF. CDR3 DNA (partial): TGTGCCAGCTCTCTGCTGGGGGGTGCTGGAAACACC. This chain joins TRBV18 and TRBJ1-3; tentatively, D is TRBD1 (5 bases). The read ends 3 residues shy of where the CDR3 ends; the end is completed using the germline J gene. This CDR3 is 15 amino acids long. Germline CDR1 reads KGHSH; CDR2 reads LQKENI. Trimming cost V 6 bases and J 2 bases, with 14 bases left between them.

This clone was observed many times. The CDR3 end falls 3 residues outside the read, so it is completed with the germline J gene. The genes are TRBV7-2 and TRBJ2-7, with 8 bases that match TRBD1. This CDR3 spans 14 amino acids. Germline V gives CDR1 SGHTA, CDR2 FQGNSA. J was trimmed by 5 bases and V by 5 bases; bases with no gene match: 8. The sequenced CDR3 bases are TGTGCCAGCAGCCCTGACAGGGGAGGCGACGAG. Translation gives CASSPDRGGDE. The full-length CDR3 reads as CASSPDRGGDEQYF.

By frequency in the sample, this clone is medium-sized. The read gets to within 3 residues of the CDR3 end, and the germline J gene fills in the rest. This chain connects TRBV7-3 to TRBJ2-1, with no clear D. The CDR3 consists of 12 residues. V shed 6 bases and J shed 5 bases, with 8 bases lying between them. The germline CDR1 and CDR2 sequences are SGHTA and FQGTGA. The CDR3 here is CASRSQNNEQFF. CDR3 DNA, as far as it was read: TGTGCCAGCAGGTCTCAGAACAATGAG.

The sample holds many counts of this clone. The missing CDR3 end, 3 residues past where the read stops, is filled in from the germline J gene. The J gene is TRBJ2-7, the V gene TRBV12-3 or TRBV12-4; D unresolved. This CDR3 is built from 13 residues. The V gene lost 6 bases and the J gene lost 2 bases, with 11 bases spanning the gap. The CDR3 sequence: CASSATRTYEQYF. Partial CDR3 DNA: TGTGCCAGCAGCGCGACACGAACCTACGAG.

Only a few counts were recorded for this clone. With the read ending 3 residues before the CDR3 end, the germline J gene is used to fill in that end. The chain links TRBV7-8 to TRBJ2-1, with 10 bases identical to TRBD2. Looked up from germline, CDR1 is SGHVS and CDR2 is FQNEAQ. Germline trimming cut 0 bases from V and 7 bases from J; bases unmatched to any gene: 12. The CDR3 has 18 amino acids. The covered CDR3 bases are TGTGCCAGCAGCTTAGCGTTCTTGTCTAGCGGGAGAGGGAATGAG. It yields the protein CASSLAFLSSGRGNE. The CDR3 in full is CASSLAFLSSGRGNEQFF.

This clone has a count of ten or more. The DNA ends 3 residues before the CDR3 does, and the rest of the CDR3 is filled in from the germline J gene. This chain joins TRBV6-1 and TRBJ1-2; D gene ambiguous. In germline, CDR1 is MNHNS, CDR2 SASEGT. CDR3 size: 14 residues. CDR3 DNA, as far as it was read: TGTGCCAGCAGTGAGATGCGGGTAGGTGGCGGC. As protein: CASSEMRVGGG. The complete CDR3 sequence is CASSEMRVGGGYTF.

This clone occurred many times. The CDR3 end lies 3 residues beyond the end of the read and is filled in from the germline J gene. The chain uses TRBV28 and TRBJ2-1, with 8 bases fitting TRBD2. The CDR3 consists of 13 residues. CDR1 MDHEN and CDR2 SYDVKM come from the germline V gene. V dropped 6 bases and J dropped 8; count of bases not matched to a gene: 6. Partial CDR3 DNA: TGTGCCAGCAGAGAGCGGGAGTCGGATGAG. This encodes CASRERESDE. The CDR3 in full is CASRERESDEQFF.

This clone was seen repeatedly, ten times or more. The read halts 3 residues ahead of the CDR3 end, with the missing end drawn from the germline J gene. This rearrangement joins TRBV7-9 to TRBJ1-2; perhaps TRBD1 as D (5 bases). The CDR3 consists of 12 residues. Germline V gene data show CDR1 as SEHNR and CDR2 as FQNEAQ (reference sequence). CDR3 sequence reads: CASSSSGEGYTF. Incomplete CDR3 DNA: TGTGCCAGCAGCTCATCGGGGGAAGGC. The whole variable domain, remainder taken from reference TRBV7-9 and TRBJ1-2, is DTGVSQNPRHKITKRGQNVTFRCDPISEHNRLYWYRQTLGQGPEFLTYFQNEAQLEKSRLLSDRFSAERPKGSFSTLEIQRTEQGDSAMYLCASSSSGEGYTFGSGTRLTVV.

This clone occurred many times. The chain's CDR3 is CASSSAGGWPGNTIYF. CDR3 DNA (partial): TGTGCCAGCAGCTCCGCGGGTGGTTGGCCTGGAAACACC. The V call is TRBV7-8, the J call TRBJ1-3, with no clear D. Read coverage stops 3 residues before the CDR3 terminus; the germline J gene supplies the remainder. In germline, CDR1 is SGHVS, CDR2 FQNEAQ. V gave up 4 bases and J gave up 2 bases, with 15 bases separating them. The CDR3 is made up of 16 amino acids.

This clone was seen at least ten times. The DNA read from the CDR3 is TGTGCCAGCAGTGAATTGGGGACAGGGCTTTACTACGAC. Protein sequence: CASSELGTGLYYD. The whole CDR3 region reads CASSELGTGLYYDYTF. The J gene is TRBJ1-2, the V gene TRBV6-1, with TRBD1 matching over 9 bases. Read sequence stops 3 residues before the CDR3 end, and the germline J gene provides the missing end. CDR1 is MNHNS, CDR2 SASEGT, per germline. This CDR3 comprises 16 residues.

This clone was detected many times. The read stops 3 residues short of the end of the CDR3; the missing end is completed from the germline J gene. The rearrangement links TRBV6-2 or TRBV6-3 to TRBJ2-1; 8 nucleotides align to TRBD2. Trimming at V came to 5 bases and at J to 6 bases, leaving 12 bases not matched to a gene. Germline V gene lookup returns CDR1 MNHEY and CDR2 SVGEGT. This CDR3 spans 16 amino acids. The CDR3 sequence is CASSPGRVAGPNEQFF. The covered CDR3 bases are TGTGCCAGCAGTCCCGGTCGGGTAGCGGGACCCAATGAG.

This clone occurred many times. The CDR3 extends 3 residues past the end of the read, so its final part is completed from the germline J gene. V and J are TRBV5-6 and TRBJ1-4; D uncertain. The germline V gene has CDR1 SGHDT and CDR2 YYEEEE. The CDR3 is 15 amino acids. Between the trimmed V and J ends, which lost 4 bases and 0 bases, there was a span of 10 bases. Partial CDR3 DNA: TGTGCCAGCAGCCCCAGGAGTGCAACTAATGAAAAA. The encoded protein is CASSPRSATNEK. The whole CDR3 protein is CASSPRSATNEKLFF.

There are many counts of this clone. The DNA ends 3 residues before the CDR3 does, and the rest of the CDR3 is filled in from the germline J gene. This chain uses TRBV29-1 with TRBJ1-4, with TRBD1 identical over 9 bases. There are 12 residues in the CDR3. Germline V gene lookup returns CDR1 SQVTM and CDR2 ANQGSEA. The trim removed 4 bases at V and 7 bases at J, leaving 1 base unmatched. CDR3 DNA (partial): TGCAGCGTTGGGACAGGGGTTGAAAAA. Protein product: CSVGTGVEK. From start to end, the CDR3 is CSVGTGVEKLFF.